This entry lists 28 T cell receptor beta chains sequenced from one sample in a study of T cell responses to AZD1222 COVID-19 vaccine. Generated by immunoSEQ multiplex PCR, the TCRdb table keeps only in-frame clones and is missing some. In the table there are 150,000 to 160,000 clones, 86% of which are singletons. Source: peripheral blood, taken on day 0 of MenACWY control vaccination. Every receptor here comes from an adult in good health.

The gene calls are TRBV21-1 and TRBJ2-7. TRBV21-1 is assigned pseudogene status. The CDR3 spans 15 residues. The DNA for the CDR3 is TGTGCCAGCAGCAAGTGGGCGGCCAGAGCCTACGAGCAGTACTTC. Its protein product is CASSKWAARAYEQYF.

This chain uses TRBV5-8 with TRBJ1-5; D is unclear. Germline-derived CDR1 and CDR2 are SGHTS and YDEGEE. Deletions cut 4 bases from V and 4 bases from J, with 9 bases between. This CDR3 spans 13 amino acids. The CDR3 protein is CASSRDTNQPQHF. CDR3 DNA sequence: TGTGCCAGCAGCCGTGACACGAATCAGCCCCAGCATTTT.

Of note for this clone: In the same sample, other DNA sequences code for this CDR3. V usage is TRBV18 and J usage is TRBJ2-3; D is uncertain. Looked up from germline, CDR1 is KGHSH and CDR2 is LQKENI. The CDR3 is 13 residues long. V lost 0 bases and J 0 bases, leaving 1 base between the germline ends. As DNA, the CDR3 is TGTGCCAGCTCACCACCGAGCACAGATACGCAGTATTTT. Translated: CASSPPSTDTQYF. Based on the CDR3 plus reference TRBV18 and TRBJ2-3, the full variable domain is NAGVMQNPRHLVRRRGQEARLRCSPMKGHSHVYWYRQLPEEGLKFMVYLQKENIIDESGMPKERFSAEFPKEGPSILRIQQVVRGDSAAYFCASSPPSTDTQYFGPGTRLTVL.

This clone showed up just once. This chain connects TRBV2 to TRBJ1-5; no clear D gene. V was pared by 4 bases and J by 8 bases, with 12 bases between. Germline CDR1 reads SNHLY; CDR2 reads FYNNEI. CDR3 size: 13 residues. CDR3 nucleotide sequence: TGTGCCAGCAGTGGGTCCGTTAGGGAGCCCCAGCATTTT. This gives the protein CASSGSVREPQHF.

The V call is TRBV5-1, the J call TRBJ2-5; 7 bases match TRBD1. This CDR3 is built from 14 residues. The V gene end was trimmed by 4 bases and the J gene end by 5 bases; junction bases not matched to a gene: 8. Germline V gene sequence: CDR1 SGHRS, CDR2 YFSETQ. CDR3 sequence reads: CASSDGTARETQYF. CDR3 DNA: TGCGCCAGCAGCGACGGGACAGCTAGGGAGACCCAGTACTTC.

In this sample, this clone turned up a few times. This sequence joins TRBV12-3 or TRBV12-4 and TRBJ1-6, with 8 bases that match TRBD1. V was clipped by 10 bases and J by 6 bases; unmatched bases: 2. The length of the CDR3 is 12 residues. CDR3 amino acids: CAIRGLNSPLHF. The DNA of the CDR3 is TGTGCCATCAGGGGGCTTAATTCACCCCTCCACTTT.

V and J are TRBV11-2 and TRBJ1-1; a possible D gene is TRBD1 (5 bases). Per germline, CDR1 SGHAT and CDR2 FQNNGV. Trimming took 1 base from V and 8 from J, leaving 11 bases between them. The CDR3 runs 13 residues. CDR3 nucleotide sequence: TGTGCCAGCAGCTTAGTAGGGGCGGACGAAGCTTTCTTT. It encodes CASSLVGADEAFF.

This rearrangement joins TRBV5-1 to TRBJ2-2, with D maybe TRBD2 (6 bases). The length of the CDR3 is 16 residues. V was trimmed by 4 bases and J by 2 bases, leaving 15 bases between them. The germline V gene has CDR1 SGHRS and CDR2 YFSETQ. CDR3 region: CASSEGGPINTGELFF. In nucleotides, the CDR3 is TGCGCCAGCAGCGAAGGAGGGCCAATAAACACCGGGGAGCTGTTTTTT.

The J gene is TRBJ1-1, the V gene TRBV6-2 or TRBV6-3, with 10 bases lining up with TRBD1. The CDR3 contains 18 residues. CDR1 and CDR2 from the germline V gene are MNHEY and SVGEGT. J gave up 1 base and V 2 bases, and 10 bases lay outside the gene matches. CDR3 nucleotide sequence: TGTGCCAGCAGTTACCATAGAGACAGGGGGCTGAGGAACACTGAAGCTTTCTTT. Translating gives CASSYHRDRGLRNTEAFF.

In nucleotides, the CDR3 is TGCGCCAGCAGCCATGAACAGGGTTATGGCTACACCTTC. Translation gives CASSHEQGYGYTF. The chain recombines TRBV4-3 with TRBJ1-2; a possible D gene is TRBD1 (6 bases). Deletions cut 3 bases from V and 5 bases from J, with 10 bases between. Germline assignment: CDR1 LGHNA and CDR2 YSLEER. There are 13 residues in the CDR3.

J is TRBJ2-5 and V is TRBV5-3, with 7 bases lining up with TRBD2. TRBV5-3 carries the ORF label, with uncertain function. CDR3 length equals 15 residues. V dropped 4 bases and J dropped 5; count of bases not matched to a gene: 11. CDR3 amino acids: CARSRDPSGAETQYF. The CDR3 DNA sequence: TGTGCCAGAAGCCGGGACCCTAGCGGCGCCGAGACCCAGTACTTC.

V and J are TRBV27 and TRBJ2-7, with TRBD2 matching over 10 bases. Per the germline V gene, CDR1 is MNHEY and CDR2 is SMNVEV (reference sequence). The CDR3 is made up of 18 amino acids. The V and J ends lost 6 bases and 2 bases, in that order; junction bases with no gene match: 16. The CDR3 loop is CASSRRRLAGDRPYEQYF. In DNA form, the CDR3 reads TGTGCCAGCAGCCGCCGCCGCCTAGCGGGAGATCGACCCTACGAGCAGTACTTC.

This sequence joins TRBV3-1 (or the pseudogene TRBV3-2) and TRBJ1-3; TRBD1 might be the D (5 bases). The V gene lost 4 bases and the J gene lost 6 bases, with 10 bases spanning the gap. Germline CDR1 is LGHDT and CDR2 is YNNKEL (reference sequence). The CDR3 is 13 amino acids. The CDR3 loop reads CASSPAGENTIYF. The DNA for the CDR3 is TGTGCCAGCAGCCCCGCGGGGGAAAACACCATATATTTT.

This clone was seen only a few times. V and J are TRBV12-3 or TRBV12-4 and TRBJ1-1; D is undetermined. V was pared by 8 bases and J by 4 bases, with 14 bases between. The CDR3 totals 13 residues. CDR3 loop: CASRRGTATEAFF. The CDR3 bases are TGTGCCAGCCGTCGAGGAACGGCCACTGAAGCTTTCTTT.

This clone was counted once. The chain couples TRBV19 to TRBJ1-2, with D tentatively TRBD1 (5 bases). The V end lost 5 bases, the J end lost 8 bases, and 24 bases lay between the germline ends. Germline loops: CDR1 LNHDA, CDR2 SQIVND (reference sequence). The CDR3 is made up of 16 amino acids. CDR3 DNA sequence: TGTGCCAGTAGTTTGGGGGTTTCTGTATCCAAGGCGGGCTACACCTTC. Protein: CASSLGVSVSKAGYTF.

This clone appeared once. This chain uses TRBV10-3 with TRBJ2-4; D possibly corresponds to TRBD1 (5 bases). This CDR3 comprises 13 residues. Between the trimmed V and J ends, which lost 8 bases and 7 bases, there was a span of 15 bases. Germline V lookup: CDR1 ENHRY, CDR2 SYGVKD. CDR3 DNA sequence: TGTGCCATCGGCACAGGCCGTGGGAACATTCAGTACTTC. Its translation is CAIGTGRGNIQYF.

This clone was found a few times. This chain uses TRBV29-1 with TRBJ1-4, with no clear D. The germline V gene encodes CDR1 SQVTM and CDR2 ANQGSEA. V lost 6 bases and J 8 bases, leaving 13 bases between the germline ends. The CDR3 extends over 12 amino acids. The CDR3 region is CSVGRRGEKLFF. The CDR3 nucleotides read TGCAGCGTAGGCCGGCGTGGCGAAAAACTGTTTTTT.

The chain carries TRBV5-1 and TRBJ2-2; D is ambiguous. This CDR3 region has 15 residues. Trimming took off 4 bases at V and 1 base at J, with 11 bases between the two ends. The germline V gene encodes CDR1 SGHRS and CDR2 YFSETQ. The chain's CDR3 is CASSEQSLNTGELFF. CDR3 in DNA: TGCGCCAGCAGCGAACAGTCTCTGAACACCGGGGAGCTGTTTTTT.

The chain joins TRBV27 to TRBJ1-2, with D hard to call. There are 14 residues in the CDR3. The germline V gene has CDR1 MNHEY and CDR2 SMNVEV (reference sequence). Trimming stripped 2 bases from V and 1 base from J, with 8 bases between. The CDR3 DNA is TGTGCCAGCAGTTTAGTGGGAGGTAACTATGGCTACACCTTC. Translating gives CASSLVGGNYGYTF.

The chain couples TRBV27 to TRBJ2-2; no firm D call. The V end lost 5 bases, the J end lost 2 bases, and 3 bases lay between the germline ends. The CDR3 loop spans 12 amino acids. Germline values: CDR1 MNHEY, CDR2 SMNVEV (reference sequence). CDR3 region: CASSPNTGELFF. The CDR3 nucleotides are TGTGCCAGCAGTCCTAACACCGGGGAGCTGTTTTTT.

The CDR3 nucleotides are TGCGCCAGCAGCCCAGGGACAGCCCCGCCCAATCAGCCCCAGCATTTT. It yields the protein CASSPGTAPPNQPQHF. V gene TRBV5-1 combines with J gene TRBJ1-5, with 7 bases matching TRBD1. Germline values: CDR1 SGHRS, CDR2 YFSETQ. Trimming removed 4 bases from V and 3 bases from J; junction bases left unmatched: 10. This CDR3 is 16 amino acids long. Together with reference TRBV5-1 and TRBJ1-5, the CDR3 gives the full variable domain: KAGVTQTPRYLIKTRGQQVTLSCSPISGHRSVSWYQQTPGQGLQFLFEYFSETQRNKGNFPGRFSGRQFSNSRSEMNVSTLELGDSALYLCASSPGTAPPNQPQHFGDGTRLSIL.

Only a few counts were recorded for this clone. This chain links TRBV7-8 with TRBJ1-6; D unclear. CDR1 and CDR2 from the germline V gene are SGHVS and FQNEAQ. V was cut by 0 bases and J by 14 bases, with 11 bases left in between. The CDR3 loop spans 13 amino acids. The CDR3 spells CASSLAPGGTLHF. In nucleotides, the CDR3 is TGTGCCAGCAGCTTAGCGCCAGGAGGAACCCTCCACTTT. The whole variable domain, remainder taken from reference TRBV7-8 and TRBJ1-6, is GAGVSQSPRYKVAKRGQDVALRCDPISGHVSLFWYQQALGQGPEFLTYFQNEAQLDKSGLPSDRFFAERPEGSVSTLKIQRTQQEDSAVYLCASSLAPGGTLHFGNGTRLTVT.

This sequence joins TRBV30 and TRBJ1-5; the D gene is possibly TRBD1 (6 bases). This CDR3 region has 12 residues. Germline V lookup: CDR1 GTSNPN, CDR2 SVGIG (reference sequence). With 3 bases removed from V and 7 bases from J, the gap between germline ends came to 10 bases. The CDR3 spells CAWSGGAQPQHF. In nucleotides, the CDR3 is TGTGCCTGGAGCGGGGGCGCACAGCCCCAGCATTTT.

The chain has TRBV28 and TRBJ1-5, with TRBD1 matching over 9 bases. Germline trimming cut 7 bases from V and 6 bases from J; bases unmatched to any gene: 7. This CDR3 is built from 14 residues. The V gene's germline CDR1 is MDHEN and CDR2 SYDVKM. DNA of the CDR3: TGTGCCAGCACCCATGACAGGGGGGTTCAGCCCCAGCATTTT. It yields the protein CASTHDRGVQPQHF.

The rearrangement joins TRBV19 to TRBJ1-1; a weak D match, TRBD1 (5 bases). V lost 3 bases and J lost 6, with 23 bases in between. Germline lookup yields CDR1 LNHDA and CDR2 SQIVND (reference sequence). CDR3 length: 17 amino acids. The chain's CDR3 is CASSMNPPGPSSAEAFF. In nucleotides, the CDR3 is TGTGCCAGTAGTATGAACCCCCCGGGACCTTCTAGCGCTGAAGCTTTCTTT.

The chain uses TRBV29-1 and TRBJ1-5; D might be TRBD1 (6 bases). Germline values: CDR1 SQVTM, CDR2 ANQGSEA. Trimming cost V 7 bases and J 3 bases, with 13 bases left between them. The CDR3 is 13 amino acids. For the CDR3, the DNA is TGCAGCGCCCGGACAGCAGCCAATCAGCCCCAGCATTTT. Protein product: CSARTAANQPQHF.

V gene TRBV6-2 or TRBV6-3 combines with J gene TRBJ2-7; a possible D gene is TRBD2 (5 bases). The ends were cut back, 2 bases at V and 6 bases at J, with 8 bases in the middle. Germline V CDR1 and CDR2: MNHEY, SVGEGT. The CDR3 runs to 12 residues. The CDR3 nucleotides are TGTGCCAGCAGTTACCCTCGGGGCGAGCAGTACTTC. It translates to CASSYPRGEQYF.

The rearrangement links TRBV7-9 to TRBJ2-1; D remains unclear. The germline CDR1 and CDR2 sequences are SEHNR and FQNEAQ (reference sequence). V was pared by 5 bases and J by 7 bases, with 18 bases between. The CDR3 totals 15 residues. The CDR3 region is CASSPRSRANNEQFF. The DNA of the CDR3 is TGTGCCAGCAGCCCCCGTTCCCGGGCGAATAATGAGCAGTTCTTC. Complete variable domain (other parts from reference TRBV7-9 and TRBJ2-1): DTGVSQNPRHKITKRGQNVTFRCDPISEHNRLYWYRQTLGQGPEFLTYFQNEAQLEKSRLLSDRFSAERPKGSFSTLEIQRTEQGDSAMYLCASSPRSRANNEQFFGPGTRLTVL.